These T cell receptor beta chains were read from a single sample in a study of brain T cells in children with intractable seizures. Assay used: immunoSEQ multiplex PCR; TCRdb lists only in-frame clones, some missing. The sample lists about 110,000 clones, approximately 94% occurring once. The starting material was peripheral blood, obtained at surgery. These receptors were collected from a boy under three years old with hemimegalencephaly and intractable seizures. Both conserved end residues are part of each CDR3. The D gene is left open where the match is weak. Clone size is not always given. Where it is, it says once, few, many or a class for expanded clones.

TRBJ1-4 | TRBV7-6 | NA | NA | TGTGCCAGCAGCTTAGGGGCTGGTTCTAATGAAAAACTGTTTTTT | CASSLGAGSNEKLFF
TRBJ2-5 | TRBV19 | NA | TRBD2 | TGTGCCAGTAGTATTCGGGGACTAGTCCAAGAGACCCAGTACTTC | CASSIRGLVQETQYF
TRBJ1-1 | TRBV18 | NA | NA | TGTGCCAGCTCACCCAAAGGGGGGAACACTGAAGCTTTCTTT | CASSPKGGNTEAFF
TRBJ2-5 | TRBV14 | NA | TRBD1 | TGTGCCAGCAGCCAAGTCGCCGGGACAGGGGAGACCCAGTACTTC | CASSQVAGTGETQYF
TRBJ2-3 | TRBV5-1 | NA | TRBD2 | TGCGCCAGCAGACGGACTAGCGGATACACAGATACGCAGTATTTT | CASRRTSGYTDTQYF
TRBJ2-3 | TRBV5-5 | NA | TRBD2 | TGTGCCAGCAGTGGCCGGGGAGGCGGGAGGGCCACAGATACGCAGTATTTT | CASSGRGGGRATDTQYF
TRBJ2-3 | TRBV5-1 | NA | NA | TGCGCCAGCAGCTTGGGACGAGTGGGATACTCCACAGATACGCAGTATTTT | CASSLGRVGYSTDTQYF
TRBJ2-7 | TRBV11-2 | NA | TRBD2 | TGTGCCAGCAGCACTAGCGGCTACGAGCAGTACTTC | CASSTSGYEQYF
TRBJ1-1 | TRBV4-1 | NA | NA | TGCGCCAGCAGCCTTGGGTCAGATTGGGCCACTGAAGCTTTCTTT | CASSLGSDWATEAFF
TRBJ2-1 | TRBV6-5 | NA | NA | TGTGCCAGCAGTTACTCGGGCGGCTCCTACAATGAGCAGTTCTTC | CASSYSGGSYNEQFF
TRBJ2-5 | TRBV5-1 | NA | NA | TGCGCCAGCCAACAGGGACCCCAAGAGACCCAGTACTTC | CASQQGPQETQYF
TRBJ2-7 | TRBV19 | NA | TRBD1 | TGTGCCAGTAGTATAGGACAGGGAAACTACGAGCAGTACTTC | CASSIGQGNYEQYF
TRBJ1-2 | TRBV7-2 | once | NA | TGTGCCAGCAGCTTCGGGGGCGGGTTCTATGGCTACACCTTC | CASSFGGGFYGYTF
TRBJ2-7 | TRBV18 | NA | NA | TGTGCCAGCTCACCAGTCGGGAGGGGGCCACACGAGCAGTACTTC | CASSPVGRGPHEQYF
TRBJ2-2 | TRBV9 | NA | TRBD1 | TGTGCCAGCAGCCCGACAGGGGGATCGAACACCGGGGAGCTGTTTTTT | CASSPTGGSNTGELFF
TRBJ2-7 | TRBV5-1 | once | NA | TGCGCCAGCAGCTTGAGGCTAGCAACGGGCAACGAGCAGTACTTC | CASSLRLATGNEQYF
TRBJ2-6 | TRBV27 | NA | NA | TGTGCCAGCAGTGACAGACCCCTCTCTGGGGCCAACGTCCTGACTTTC | CASSDRPLSGANVLTF
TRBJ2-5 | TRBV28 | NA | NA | TGTGCCAGCAGTTTGAGGCAGGGGAGGTGGGAGACCCAGTACTTC | CASSLRQGRWETQYF
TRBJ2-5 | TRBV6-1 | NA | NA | TGTGCCAGCAGCGAAGCAGAGACCCAGTACTTC | CASSEAETQYF
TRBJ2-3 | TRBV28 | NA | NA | TGTGCCAGCAGTCGCTCGACCGCCCCAGATACGCAGTATTTT | CASSRSTAPDTQYF
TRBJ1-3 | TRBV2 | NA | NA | TGTGCCTCTAGCGGGGACTCTGGAAACACCATATATTTT | CASSGDSGNTIYF
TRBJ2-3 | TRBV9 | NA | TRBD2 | TGTGCCAGCAGCGCGGGACTAGCAGTCACAGATACGCAGTATTTT | CASSAGLAVTDTQYF
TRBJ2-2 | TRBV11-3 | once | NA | TGTGCCAGCAGCTTAGTTCGGGACGGGGAGCTGTTTTTT | CASSLVRDGELFF
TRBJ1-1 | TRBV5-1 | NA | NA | TGCGCCAGCAGTGGGGACGATGAAGCTTTCTTT | CASSGDDEAFF
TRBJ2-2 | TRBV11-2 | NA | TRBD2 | TGTGCCAGCAGCTTAGATCTAACGCCTAGCGGGAGTGTGGTCGGGGAGCTGTTTTTT | CASSLDLTPSGSVVGELFF
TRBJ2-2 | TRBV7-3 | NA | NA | TGTGCCAGCAGCCTAATCGCCGGTGCGAACACCGGGGAGCTGTTTTTT | CASSLIAGANTGELFF
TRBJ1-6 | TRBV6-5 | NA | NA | TGTGCCAGCAGTTACTCGGTTGGGCAGGGTAATTCACCCCTCCACTTT | CASSYSVGQGNSPLHF
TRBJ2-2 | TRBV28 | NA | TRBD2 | TGTGCCAGCACCCCAGCGGGAGGGCCCTCCGGGGAGCTGTTTTTT | CASTPAGGPSGELFF
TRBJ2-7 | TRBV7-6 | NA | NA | TGTGCCAGCAGCCCACATACTGGTCTGTCGGGAGAGCAGTACTTC | CASSPHTGLSGEQYF
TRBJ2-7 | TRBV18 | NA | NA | TGTGCCAGCTCACCATTCCGGACAACTACCTACGAGCAGTACTTC | CASSPFRTTTYEQYF
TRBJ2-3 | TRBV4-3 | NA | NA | TGCGCCAGCAGCCAAGATCGTGTAACCACAGATACGCAGTATTTT | CASSQDRVTTDTQYF
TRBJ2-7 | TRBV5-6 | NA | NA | TGTGCCAGCAGCTCTCTAGGACCATCCTACGAGCAGTACTTC | CASSSLGPSYEQYF
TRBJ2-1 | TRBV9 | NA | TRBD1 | TGTGCCAGCAGCCCCCACGGGACAGTTAGCTCCTACAATGAGCAGTTCTTC | CASSPHGTVSSYNEQFF
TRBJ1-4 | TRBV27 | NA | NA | TGTGCCAGCAGTTTACTCTTCCCACAGGGAGTTAATGAAAAACTGTTTTTT | CASSLLFPQGVNEKLFF
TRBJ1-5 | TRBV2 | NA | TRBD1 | TGTGCCAGCAGTGGGCAGGGGGCGGCTCAGCCCCAGCATTTT | CASSGQGAAQPQHF
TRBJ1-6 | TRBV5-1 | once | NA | TGCGCCAGCAGCTTGGAGGAGGGGAGGTCACCCCTCCACTTT | CASSLEEGRSPLHF
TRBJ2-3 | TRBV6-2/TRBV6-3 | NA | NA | TGTGCCAGCAGTTTTAGCGGAAGCACAGATACGCAGTATTTT | CASSFSGSTDTQYF
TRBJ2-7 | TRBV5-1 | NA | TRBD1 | TGCGCCAGCAGCTGGGGACAGGGGAGTTTCTACGAGCAGTACTTC | CASSWGQGSFYEQYF
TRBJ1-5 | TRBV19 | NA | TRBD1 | TGTGCCAGTAGTTCCCGGGACAGGGGCAATCAGCCCCAGCATTTT | CASSSRDRGNQPQHF
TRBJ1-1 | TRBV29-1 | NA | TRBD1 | TGCGGCTACAACAGGGGTCTGAACACTGAAGCTTTCTTT | CGYNRGLNTEAFF
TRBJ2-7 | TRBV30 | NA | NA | TGTGCCTGGAGTGGGGGAGGACCCGAGCAGTACTTC | CAWSGGGPEQYF
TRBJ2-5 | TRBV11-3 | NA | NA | TGTGCCAGCAGCTCCAGGGACGAAAAGACCCAGTACTTC | CASSSRDEKTQYF
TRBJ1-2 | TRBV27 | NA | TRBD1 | TGTGCCAGCAGCCCCGGGACAGGGCGAACCTATGGCTACACCTTC | CASSPGTGRTYGYTF
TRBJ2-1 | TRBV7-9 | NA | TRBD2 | TGTGCCAGCAGCCTCGGCGCCCTAGCGGGAGCCCACAATGAGCAGTTCTTC | CASSLGALAGAHNEQFF
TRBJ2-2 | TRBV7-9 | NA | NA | TGTGCCAGCAGCTTAGGGCGGGAATGGGACACCGGGGAGCTGTTTTTT | CASSLGREWDTGELFF
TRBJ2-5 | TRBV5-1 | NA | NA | TGCGCCAGCAGCTTGGTGGCAGATCCTCAAGAGACCCAGTACTTC | CASSLVADPQETQYF
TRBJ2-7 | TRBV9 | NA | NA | TGTGCCAGCAGCACAGAGCCCAGGGTTCCCTACGAGCAGTACTTC | CASSTEPRVPYEQYF
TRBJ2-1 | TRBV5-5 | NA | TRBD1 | TGTGCCAGCAGCTTGGGGGGACAGGGGTACAATGAGCAGTTCTTC | CASSLGGQGYNEQFF
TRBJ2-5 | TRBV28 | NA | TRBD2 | TGTGCCAGCAGTTTCCCGAACGGACTAGCGGGAGGAGAGACCCAGTACTTC | CASSFPNGLAGGETQYF
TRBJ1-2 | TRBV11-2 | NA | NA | TGTGCCAGCAGCTTGAGGGATGTTTTCTATGGCTACACCTTC | CASSLRDVFYGYTF
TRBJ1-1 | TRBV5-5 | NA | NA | TGTGCCAGCAGCTTTATGAGTAACACTGAAGCTTTCTTT | CASSFMSNTEAFF